Shown below are 21 T cell receptor beta chains from a single sample sequenced in a study of shared clonotypes between healthy human individuals. Method: immunoSEQ multiplex PCR; TCRdb's copy keeps in-frame clones and lacks some. The sample holds hundreds of thousands of clones, 72% seen once. Sequencing was done on a sample of memory CD4+ T cells sorted from blood. Stated subset: CD45RA-negative fraction. The receptors were sampled from a young woman in good health.

This clone was seen more than once but under ten times. The chain links TRBV10-3 to TRBJ2-7; TRBD1 agrees at 11 bases. This CDR3 spans 13 amino acids. Germline V gene sequence: CDR1 ENHRY, CDR2 SYGVKD. V was clipped by 9 bases and J by 4 bases; unmatched bases: 5. DNA for the CDR3: TGTGCCATAGGGACAGGGGGGATTTACGAGCAGTACTTC. As protein: CAIGTGGIYEQYF.

This rearrangement joins TRBV30 to TRBJ2-3; the match to TRBD2 covers 9 bases. The germline gives CDR1 GTSNPN, CDR2 SVGIG (reference sequence). The CDR3 is 18 amino acids. The V segment lost 3 bases and the J segment 1 base; nucleotides outside the gene matches: 14. CDR3 nucleotide sequence: TGTGCCTGGAGACGCGGGAGGATGCGGGAGGGTCGCACAGATACGCAGTATTTT. It codes for CAWRRGRMREGRTDTQYF.

The J gene is TRBJ1-2, the V gene TRBV19, with 8 bases fitting TRBD1. Per the germline V gene, CDR1 is LNHDA and CDR2 is SQIVND (reference sequence). CDR3 length: 15 residues. The V segment lost 2 bases and the J segment 4 bases; nucleotides outside the gene matches: 6. CDR3 bases: TGTGCCAGTAGTATAATCACAGGGGGATCCTATGGCTACACCTTC. As protein: CASSIITGGSYGYTF.

The chain is built from TRBV6-6 and TRBJ1-1, with D perhaps matching TRBD1 (6 bases). CDR1 and CDR2 from the germline V gene are MNHNY and SVGAGI (reference sequence). V lost 0 bases and J lost 5, with 13 bases in between. The CDR3 contains 15 residues. The CDR3 spells CASSYSLIRGTEAFF. DNA for the CDR3: TGTGCCAGCAGTTACTCCCTAATCAGGGGAACTGAAGCTTTCTTT.

The J gene is TRBJ2-1, the V gene TRBV7-9; 8 bases align to TRBD2. This CDR3 spans 18 amino acids. Germline V gene data show CDR1 as SEHNR and CDR2 as FQNEAQ (reference sequence). V shed 5 bases and J 9 bases; nucleotides not matched to a gene: 21. Here the CDR3 DNA reads TGTGCCAGCAGCCCTCTCCCAGGGAGGGGCAGCGGGAGATCTGAGCAGTTCTTC. Its protein product is CASSPLPGRGSGRSEQFF.

The genes are TRBV27 and TRBJ2-7, with 12 bases lining up with TRBD1. V gave up 5 bases and J gave up 3 bases; unmatched junction bases: 11. The CDR3 consists of 17 residues. The germline CDR1 and CDR2 sequences are MNHEY and SMNVEV (reference sequence). The CDR3 is CASSHMYGTGGHYEQYF. The CDR3 DNA is TGTGCCAGCAGTCATATGTACGGGACAGGGGGCCACTACGAGCAGTACTTC.

The CDR3 loop reads CASSLQHSENTEAFF. The CDR3 nucleotides are TGTGCCAGCAGCTTACAACACTCAGAGAACACTGAAGCTTTCTTT. This rearrangement joins TRBV11-2 to TRBJ1-1, with D unresolved. The length of the CDR3 is 15 residues. Per the germline V gene, CDR1 is SGHAT and CDR2 is FQNNGV. V was pared by 2 bases and J by 1 base, with 11 bases between.

The rearrangement links TRBV7-2 to TRBJ1-2; the D gene is possibly TRBD1 (5 bases). Per germline, CDR1 SGHTA and CDR2 FQGNSA. CDR3 length: 13 amino acids. V was trimmed by 0 bases and J by 9 bases, leaving 11 bases between them. Here the CDR3 DNA reads TGTGCCAGCAGCTTAGCGTCCAGGGACCGCTACACCTTC. Protein product: CASSLASRDRYTF.

This clone was seen more than once but under ten times. The J gene is TRBJ2-1, the V gene TRBV19; TRBD2 agrees at 7 bases. V trimming: 6 bases; J trimming: 7 bases; junction bases outside the gene matches: 9. This CDR3 comprises 14 residues. Germline V gene data show CDR1 as LNHDA and CDR2 as SQIVND (reference sequence). CDR3 coding DNA: TGTGCCAGTAGACCGGGAGGAGCCTGGAATGAGCAGTTCTTC. Protein: CASRPGGAWNEQFF.

This clone was recorded a few times. Other DNA sequences in this specimen translate into the identical CDR3. The CDR3 nucleotides are TGTGCCAGCAGCAGGACTAGCACAGATACGCAGTATTTT. Translation gives CASSRTSTDTQYF. The chain combines TRBV6-5 with TRBJ2-3; D possibly corresponds to TRBD2 (5 bases). This CDR3 has 13 residues. Per germline, CDR1 MNHEY and CDR2 SVGAGI. Trimming took off 6 bases at V and 0 bases at J, with 7 bases between the two ends.

The table lists this clone with a few counts. V gene TRBV12-5 combines with J gene TRBJ1-2; D unclear. CDR1 and CDR2 from the germline V gene are LGHNT and FRNRAP. CDR3 length: 14 amino acids. The V end lost 1 base, the J end lost 1 base, and 7 bases lay between the germline ends. The CDR3 coding sequence is TGTGCTAGTGGTTTGGGGAGGAGTAACTATGGCTACACCTTC. Its translation: CASGLGRSNYGYTF.

The gene calls are TRBV4-2 and TRBJ2-3; 9 bases match TRBD2. This CDR3 spans 19 amino acids. Germline values: CDR1 LGHNA, CDR2 YNFKEQ. The J segment lost 1 base and the V segment lost 0 bases, leaving 11 bases of the junction unmatched. CDR3: CASSQDRVAGDGGTDTQYF. The CDR3, as DNA: TGTGCCAGCAGCCAAGATAGGGTAGCGGGAGACGGCGGCACAGATACGCAGTATTTT.

The sample holds one count of this clone. The rearrangement joins TRBV28 to TRBJ2-1; the D gene is possibly TRBD2 (5 bases). Trimming shortened V by 4 bases and J by 4 bases, and 11 bases separated the two germline ends. Per germline, CDR1 MDHEN and CDR2 SYDVKM. The CDR3 has 14 residues. The CDR3 nucleotides are TGTGCCAGCAGTTCCGGCGGGTCTTACAATGAGCAGTTCTTC. Translation gives CASSSGGSYNEQFF.

Details on this clone: Possible read error: a much larger clone is one base away. The rearrangement joins TRBV7-2 to TRBJ1-1, with D possibly matching TRBD1 (6 bases). The germline CDR1 and CDR2 sequences are SGHTA and FQGNSA. V lost 5 bases, J lost 1 base, and 8 bases lay in between. This CDR3 spans 13 amino acids. The CDR3, as DNA: TGTGCCAGCAGCCCGGGACAGAACACTGAAGCTTTCTTT. It is translated as CASSPGQNTEAFF. The full variable domain, rest sourced from reference TRBV7-2 and TRBJ1-1, is GAGVSQSPSNKVTEKGKDVELRCDPISGHTALYWYRQSLGQGLEFLIYFQGNSAPDKSGLPSDRFSAERTGGSVSTLTIQRTQQEDSAVYLCASSPGQNTEAFFGQGTRLTVV.

Regarding this clone: A clone one base away is much larger, so this may be a read error. The same CDR3 arises from other DNA sequences in this sample as well. This chain connects TRBV6-5 to TRBJ2-7; TRBD1 agrees at 9 bases. The V gene end was trimmed by 0 bases and the J gene end by 2 bases; junction bases not matched to a gene: 2. The CDR3 extends over 15 amino acids. The germline gives CDR1 MNHEY, CDR2 SVGAGI. CDR3 nucleotide sequence: TGTGCCAGCAGTTACTCCGGGACAGGGCCCTACGAGCAGTACTTC. It specifies CASSYSGTGPYEQYF.

This chain links TRBV27 with TRBJ1-5; D uncertain. The CDR3 is 17 residues long. In germline, CDR1 is MNHEY, CDR2 SMNVEV (reference sequence). Trimming removed 4 bases from V and 1 base from J, with 17 bases in between. The CDR3 loop is CASSSLGSAGSNQPQHF. CDR3 in DNA: TGTGCCAGCAGTTCCCTGGGGTCAGCGGGAAGCAATCAGCCCCAGCATTTT.

DNA for the CDR3: TGCGCCAGCAGTGACGGACAGGGGGAGAATGAGCAGTTCTTC. Its protein is CASSDGQGENEQFF. This chain joins TRBV10-1 and TRBJ2-1; TRBD1 aligns across 10 bases. Germline trimming cut 3 bases from V and 7 bases from J; bases unmatched to any gene: 3. From germline, CDR1 is WNHNN and CDR2 SYGVQD (reference sequence). This CDR3 is 14 amino acids long.

The rearrangement links TRBV25-1 to TRBJ2-2; 7 nucleotides match TRBD1. The J segment lost 5 bases and the V segment lost 1 base, leaving 10 bases of the junction unmatched. The CDR3 covers 17 residues. Looked up from germline, CDR1 is MGHDK and CDR2 is SYGVNS. The CDR3 nucleotides read TGTGCCAGCAGTGAATTTCGAGGACAGGTCGGAACCGGGGAGCTGTTTTTT. Its translation is CASSEFRGQVGTGELFF.

The chain has TRBV5-8 and TRBJ2-3; 14 positions match TRBD2. Germline-derived CDR1 and CDR2 are SGHTS and YDEGEE. J was trimmed by 4 bases and V by 0 bases; bases with no gene match: 4. The CDR3 spans 17 residues. DNA of the CDR3: TGTGCCAGCAGCTTGGGGGGACTAGCGGGAGTATCAGATACGCAGTATTTT. Translating it yields CASSLGGLAGVSDTQYF.

There are a few counts of this clone. The chain links TRBV19 to TRBJ1-5; TRBD1 agrees at 9 bases. Germline loops: CDR1 LNHDA, CDR2 SQIVND (reference sequence). The CDR3 runs to 17 residues. Trimming at V came to 5 bases and at J to 0 bases, leaving 8 bases not matched to a gene. The CDR3 loop is CASSETGGLYSNQPQHF. In DNA form, the CDR3 reads TGTGCCAGTAGTGAAACAGGGGGCCTGTATAGCAATCAGCCCCAGCATTTT.

This clone has just a few counts. The V call is TRBV2, the J call TRBJ2-7; D may correspond to TRBD1 or TRBD2 (6 bases each). Between the trimmed V and J ends, which lost 3 bases and 2 bases, there was a span of 14 bases. The CDR3 consists of 15 residues. CDR1 SNHLY and CDR2 FYNNEI come from the germline V gene. The DNA of the CDR3 is TGTGCCAGCAGTGACGGAGGGTCAGGGGCCTACGAGCAGTACTTC. It encodes CASSDGGSGAYEQYF.